Shown below are 16 T cell receptor beta chains from a single sample sequenced in a study of blood T cell repertoires in COVID-19. TCRdb keeps only in-frame clones here, not all; method: immunoSEQ multiplex PCR. Of some 30,000 clones listed, nearly 90% were seen once; the top ten hold roughly 1.6%. The sample comprised peripheral blood. The source of these receptors is a man aged 60 to 75 with active COVID-19.

This sequence joins TRBV18 and TRBJ2-1, with 8 bases that match TRBD2. Germline CDR1 is KGHSH and CDR2 is LQKENI. V dropped 8 bases and J dropped 0; count of bases not matched to a gene: 15. The CDR3 consists of 18 residues. CDR3 region: CASPRPGGRRRSYNEQFF. The DNA for the CDR3 is TGTGCCAGCCCACGACCGGGGGGGAGGCGGCGCTCCTACAATGAGCAGTTCTTC.

The chain couples TRBV19 to TRBJ2-1, with 8 bases aligning to TRBD2. V gave up 4 bases and J gave up 4 bases; unmatched junction bases: 24. Germline assignment: CDR1 LNHDA and CDR2 SQIVND (reference sequence). The CDR3 consists of 21 residues. CDR3 coding DNA: TGTGCCAGTAGTAGGGGTCAGGCGAGGCTGGTGCGGGGGGCTTTATACAATGAGCAGTTCTTC. This encodes CASSRGQARLVRGALYNEQFF.

The chain has TRBV12-3 or TRBV12-4 and TRBJ1-3; no clear D gene. V was shortened by 6 bases and J by 10 bases, with 13 bases between the two germline ends. This CDR3 region has 12 residues. CDR3 loop: CASSLTPFTIYF. As DNA, the CDR3 is TGTGCCAGCAGCTTAACACCGTTTACCATATATTTT.

This clone was seen more than once but under ten times. The chain employs TRBV19 and TRBJ1-1; 7 bases align to TRBD1. The CDR3 length is 18 residues. Per germline, CDR1 LNHDA and CDR2 SQIVND (reference sequence). The V gene end was trimmed by 3 bases and the J gene end by 0 bases; junction bases not matched to a gene: 13. CDR3 DNA: TGTGCCAGTAGTATGAACGGCAGGGGGGTTGTTTTGAACACTGAAGCTTTCTTT. This sequence encodes CASSMNGRGVVLNTEAFF.

The chain employs TRBV19 and TRBJ2-1, with a weak D call TRBD2 (6 bases). This CDR3 contains 14 residues. From germline, CDR1 is LNHDA and CDR2 SQIVND (reference sequence). The V gene lost 4 bases and the J gene lost 2 bases, with 9 bases spanning the gap. CDR3 region: CASSRLVAYNEQFF. As DNA, the CDR3 is TGTGCCAGTAGTAGACTAGTTGCCTACAATGAGCAGTTCTTC.

This clone has only one observation. This sequence joins TRBV9 and TRBJ1-6, with 7 nucleotides matching TRBD1. The CDR3 covers 15 residues. Trimming took 4 bases from V and 4 from J; bases not matched to a gene: 5. Germline V gives CDR1 SGDLS, CDR2 YYNGEE. The CDR3 here is CASSPTGAYNSPLHF. CDR3 DNA sequence: TGTGCCAGCAGCCCAACAGGGGCTTATAATTCACCCCTCCACTTT.

V and J are TRBV4-1 and TRBJ2-3; 9 bases are a match to TRBD2. The junction had 8 bases not matched to a gene; V was cut back by 4 bases and J by 3 bases. The CDR3 spans 16 residues. CDR1 is MGHRA, CDR2 YSYEKL, per germline. The DNA for the CDR3 is TGCGCCAGCAGCCTATCTAGCGGGGATGCGACAGATACGCAGTATTTT. Residues: CASSLSSGDATDTQYF.

This chain links TRBV6-6 with TRBJ2-5; 8 nucleotides line up with TRBD2. This CDR3 contains 14 residues. V lost 9 bases, J lost 4 bases, and 10 bases stayed unmatched. Germline V gene lookup returns CDR1 MNHNY and CDR2 SVGAGI (reference sequence). The CDR3 nucleotides are TGTGCCAGTCTGGCGGTCAGCGGGGGAGAGACCCAGTACTTC. Translating it yields CASLAVSGGETQYF.

The rearrangement joins TRBV24-1 to TRBJ2-2; 12 bases fit TRBD2. CDR3 length: 19 amino acids. The trim removed 4 bases at V and 1 base at J, leaving 9 bases unmatched. Germline V CDR1 and CDR2: KGHDR, SFDVKD. CDR3 region: CATSDRPGLAGRNTGELFF. The DNA of the CDR3 is TGTGCCACCAGTGACCGCCCCGGACTAGCGGGGCGGAACACCGGGGAGCTGTTTTTT.

The chain recombines TRBV5-1 with TRBJ1-6; 12 nucleotides align to TRBD1. V shed 4 bases and J 7 bases; nucleotides not matched to a gene: 12. The CDR3 consists of 18 residues. Germline-derived CDR1 and CDR2 are SGHRS and YFSETQ. The chain's CDR3 is CASSLGQGASNGNSPLHF. The CDR3 nucleotides read TGCGCCAGCAGCCTGGGACAGGGGGCATCGAACGGGAATTCACCCCTCCACTTT.

The rearrangement links TRBV9 to TRBJ2-7; D gene uncertain. The ends were cut back, 4 bases at V and 0 bases at J, with 14 bases in the middle. The germline gives CDR1 SGDLS, CDR2 YYNGEE. This CDR3 comprises 15 residues. CDR3 region: CASSPGSANSYEQYF. CDR3 sequence (DNA): TGTGCCAGCAGCCCCGGGTCGGCAAACTCCTACGAGCAGTACTTC.

The CDR3 DNA reads as TGTGCCAGCTCCTTCTCCTATGGCTACACCTTC. It translates to CASSFSYGYTF. The rearrangement uses TRBV18 and TRBJ1-2; D unclear. The germline V gene has CDR1 KGHSH and CDR2 LQKENI. This CDR3 spans 11 amino acids. With 6 bases removed from V and 4 bases from J, the gap between germline ends came to 6 bases.

V usage is TRBV27 and J usage is TRBJ2-2; TRBD1 matches 10 bases. The CDR3 totals 20 residues. Germline loops: CDR1 MNHEY, CDR2 SMNVEV (reference sequence). The junction had 16 bases not matched to a gene; V was cut back by 5 bases and J by 1 base. CDR3 sequence (DNA): TGTGCCAGCAGTCCCCCCGGGACAGGGGCCGCAAATTGGAACACCGGGGAGCTGTTTTTT. Amino acid sequence: CASSPPGTGAANWNTGELFF.

This clone was observed a few times. This sequence joins TRBV7-3 and TRBJ2-2; perhaps TRBD2 as D (6 bases). Germline V gives CDR1 SGHTA, CDR2 FQGTGA. This CDR3 spans 13 amino acids. Trimming removed 7 bases at V and 7 bases at J, with 13 bases between. The CDR3 DNA follows: TGTGCCAGCACTAAAGGAGCGGGCGGGGAGCTGTTTTTT. It translates to CASTKGAGGELFF.

This chain joins TRBV6-4 and TRBJ1-1; tentative D call: TRBD1 (6 bases). Germline V lookup: CDR1 MRHNA, CDR2 SNTAGT. This CDR3 contains 13 residues. Deletions cut 2 bases from V and 11 bases from J, with 15 bases between. Written as DNA, the CDR3 is TGTGCCAGCAGTGACGGGTCAGGGACAACGGCTTTCTTT. Protein product: CASSDGSGTTAFF.

The count of this clone is one. The rearrangement links TRBV4-1 to TRBJ2-5, with 9 positions matching TRBD1. The germline CDR1 and CDR2 sequences are MGHRA and YSYEKL. The V segment lost 1 base and the J segment 4 bases; nucleotides outside the gene matches: 16. This CDR3 is built from 19 residues. The CDR3: CASSQGRTGVGVRGETQYF. For the CDR3, the DNA is TGCGCCAGCAGCCAAGGGCGGACAGGGGTTGGGGTAAGGGGAGAGACCCAGTACTTC.